The 18 T cell receptor beta chains presented below share a single source sample, sequenced in a study of shared clonotypes between healthy human individuals. Profiling relied on immunoSEQ multiplex PCR, and the TCRdb table lists in-frame clones only, not all of them. The table records a few million clones, around nine tenths of them present only once. Material: naive CD4+ T cells sorted from blood. Stated subset: CD45RA+ positively selected. The receptor source for this set is a man between 18 and 35 years old in good health.

The genes are TRBV7-2 and TRBJ1-1; 10 bases map to TRBD1. The germline V gene has CDR1 SGHTA and CDR2 FQGNSA. The V segment lost 3 bases and the J segment 5 bases; nucleotides outside the gene matches: 6. The length of the CDR3 is 15 residues. CDR3: CASSFRQGARTEAFF. The CDR3 nucleotides read TGTGCCAGCAGCTTCCGACAGGGGGCGCGGACTGAAGCTTTCTTT.

This clone has a single count. The rearrangement links TRBV28 to TRBJ1-1; no clear D. V lost 3 bases to trimming and J lost 1 base, with 12 bases between them. The germline V gene encodes CDR1 MDHEN and CDR2 SYDVKM. The CDR3 sequence is 15 residues long. The CDR3 DNA follows: TGTGCCAGCAGTTTTTCCATGGATAGGAACACTGAAGCTTTCTTT. Protein sequence: CASSFSMDRNTEAFF.

This chain links TRBV10-2 with TRBJ2-2, with 14 bases lining up with TRBD2. Germline V gene data show CDR1 as WSHSY and CDR2 as SAAADI. Unmatched junction bases numbered 6, after V lost 3 bases and J lost 6 bases. CDR3 length: 17 amino acids. The CDR3 protein is CASSDGLAGGGPGELFF. The CDR3 bases are TGCGCCAGCAGTGACGGACTAGCGGGAGGAGGACCCGGGGAGCTGTTTTTT.

The genes are TRBV30 and TRBJ2-7, with D maybe TRBD2 (5 bases). V was trimmed by 4 bases and J by 1 base, leaving 8 bases between them. There are 12 residues in the CDR3. Germline lookup yields CDR1 GTSNPN and CDR2 SVGIG (reference sequence). The DNA for the CDR3 is TGTGCCTGGAAGACTAAATCCTACGAGCAGTACTTC. The encoded protein is CAWKTKSYEQYF.

The J gene is TRBJ2-5, the V gene TRBV7-2; no definite D call. V lost 2 bases and J lost 1, with 5 bases in between. The CDR3 totals 13 residues. Germline V gene sequence: CDR1 SGHTA, CDR2 FQGNSA. CDR3 sequence reads: CASSLYSQETQYF. The CDR3 nucleotides are TGTGCCAGCAGCTTATACAGCCAAGAGACCCAGTACTTC.

This chain joins TRBV19 and TRBJ1-1; 7 positions agree with TRBD1. Germline V gene lookup returns CDR1 LNHDA and CDR2 SQIVND (reference sequence). The CDR3 loop spans 13 amino acids. Trimming took 6 bases from V and 3 from J; bases not matched to a gene: 4. The CDR3 region has the DNA TGTGCCAGTAGATCAGGGGGGGACACTGAAGCTTTCTTT. Protein: CASRSGGDTEAFF.

A note on this clone: Other DNA sequences in the sample encode the same CDR3. V usage is TRBV19 and J usage is TRBJ2-2; unclear D gene. The germline V gene encodes CDR1 LNHDA and CDR2 SQIVND (reference sequence). Trimming removed 2 bases at V and 1 base at J, with 5 bases between. The CDR3 has 14 amino acids. This CDR3 is CASSIPVNTGELFF. The CDR3 DNA reads TGTGCCAGTAGTATACCAGTGAACACCGGGGAGCTGTTTTTT.

CDR3 in amino acids: CAWSGNGGATKNIQYF. The DNA for the CDR3 is TGTGCCTGGAGTGGCAACGGGGGAGCAACCAAAAACATTCAGTACTTC. This sequence joins TRBV30 and TRBJ2-4; D is perhaps TRBD2 (6 bases). The CDR3 extends over 16 amino acids. V lost 1 base and J lost 2, with 15 bases in between. Germline assignment: CDR1 GTSNPN and CDR2 SVGIG (reference sequence).

This clone showed up just once. This sequence joins TRBV18 and TRBJ2-2; no clear D. Germline V gives CDR1 KGHSH, CDR2 LQKENI. This CDR3 is built from 14 residues. Trimming removed 5 bases from V and 3 bases from J, with 10 bases in between. The CDR3 region has the DNA TGTGCCAGCTCATTGAATGGTTACACCGGGGAGCTGTTTTTT. Translated: CASSLNGYTGELFF.

Regarding this clone: Other DNA sequences of this sample code for an identical CDR3. V and J are TRBV19 and TRBJ2-5, with 7 positions matching TRBD2. The CDR3 is 14 amino acids. The ends lost 4 bases at V and 4 bases at J; junction bases unmatched: 6. CDR1 and CDR2 from the germline V gene are LNHDA and SQIVND (reference sequence). CDR3 DNA: TGTGCCAGTAGTAGGGGAGGGGTTGGAGAGACCCAGTACTTC. This gives the protein CASSRGGVGETQYF.

The chain joins TRBV19 to TRBJ2-1; TRBD2 aligns across 7 bases. The CDR3 is 15 amino acids. V was clipped by 5 bases and J by 2 bases; unmatched bases: 6. Germline V gives CDR1 LNHDA, CDR2 SQIVND (reference sequence). For the CDR3, the DNA is TGTGCCAGTAGTGAGCGGGAATCCACCTACAATGAGCAGTTCTTC. It is translated as CASSERESTYNEQFF.

The rearrangement uses TRBV6-1 and TRBJ2-7; D perhaps matches TRBD2 (5 bases). The length of the CDR3 is 13 residues. Trimming removed 3 bases at V and 3 bases at J, with 9 bases between. Germline V lookup: CDR1 MNHNS, CDR2 SASEGT. The CDR3 protein is CASSENSGYEQYF. The CDR3, as DNA: TGTGCCAGCAGTGAGAACAGCGGCTACGAGCAGTACTTC.

This clone was seen a single time. The rearrangement joins TRBV7-2 to TRBJ1-5, with 7 nucleotides matching TRBD1. The V and J ends lost 1 base and 7 bases, in that order; junction bases with no gene match: 7. Germline V gives CDR1 SGHTA, CDR2 FQGNSA. The CDR3 has 15 residues. CDR3 coding DNA: TGTGCCAGCAGCTTAGAGGGGGCGGGGGACCAGCCCCAGCATTTT. Amino acid sequence: CASSLEGAGDQPQHF.

V usage is TRBV30 and J usage is TRBJ2-3; weak D call: TRBD1 (5 bases). Trimming left V 2 bases short and J 0 bases short, with 12 bases between. The CDR3 is 15 amino acids. CDR1 is GTSNPN and CDR2 is SVGIG in the germline V gene (reference sequence). The CDR3 loop reads CAWSRRTLSTDTQYF. The CDR3 bases are TGTGCCTGGAGTCGGCGGACATTGAGCACAGATACGCAGTATTTT.

This clone was recorded once. The V and J genes are TRBV7-2 and TRBJ1-1; 7 bases are shared with TRBD1. The CDR3 runs to 13 residues. J gave up 1 base and V 9 bases, and 5 bases lay outside the gene matches. Germline V gives CDR1 SGHTA, CDR2 FQGNSA. CDR3 loop: CASTTGENTEAFF. In DNA, the CDR3 is TGTGCCAGTACAACAGGGGAGAACACTGAAGCTTTCTTT. The whole variable domain, filled in from reference TRBV7-2 and TRBJ1-1, reads GAGVSQSPSNKVTEKGKDVELRCDPISGHTALYWYRQSLGQGLEFLIYFQGNSAPDKSGLPSDRFSAERTGGSVSTLTIQRTQQEDSAVYLCASTTGENTEAFFGQGTRLTVV.

The chain is built from TRBV5-1 and TRBJ2-6; 7 positions agree with TRBD1. V gave up 0 bases and J gave up 4 bases; unmatched junction bases: 1. Germline CDR1 is SGHRS and CDR2 is YFSETQ. CDR3 length equals 15 residues. CDR3 sequence: CASSLEGQGANVLTF. CDR3 in DNA: TGCGCCAGCAGCTTGGAGGGACAGGGGGCCAACGTCCTGACTTTC.

The V call is TRBV6-1, the J call TRBJ2-3; D uncertain. The CDR3 runs to 14 residues. Trimming left V 1 base short and J 0 bases short, with 5 bases between. Germline assignment: CDR1 MNHNS and CDR2 SASEGT. The CDR3 DNA follows: TGTGCCAGCAGTGAAGTGGGCAGCACAGATACGCAGTATTTT. This gives the protein CASSEVGSTDTQYF.

With respect to this clone: Other nucleotide sequences from this sample produce the same CDR3. The CDR3 loop reads CASSLGTDTQYF. In DNA, the CDR3 is TGTGCCAGCAGCCTGGGCACAGATACGCAGTATTTT. The V gene is TRBV11-3, the J gene TRBJ2-3, with unresolved D. The V end lost 5 bases, the J end lost 1 base, and 4 bases lay between the germline ends. The V gene's germline CDR1 is SGHNT and CDR2 YENEEA. This CDR3 contains 12 residues.